This T cell receptor (beta chain) was recovered during a study of CD8 T cells in ankylosing spondylitis. General study results and limits: Apparently characteristic of ankylosing spondylitis blood was a TCR beta motif (about 8 highly homologous variants).

This clonotype has more than one count but fewer than ten. Its antigen is unknown. Germline values: CDR1 MGHRA, CDR2 YSYEKL. The CDR3 length is 14 residues. The V end lost 3 bases, the J end lost 13 bases, and 18 bases lay between the germline ends. TCRdb re-analysed the 5' RACE reads in MiXCR, keeping a single row per CDR3 protein. Found here are about 700,000 distinct CDR3 sequences, under 20% of them singletons; the top ten hold about a fifth. The V gene is TRBV4-1, the J gene TRBJ1-4, with a weak D call TRBD1 (5 bases). Sequenced sample: blood, either unsorted or a sorted T cell fraction (not recorded which). This TCR derives from a male donor with ankylosing spondylitis. As DNA, the CDR3 is TGCGCCAGCAGCCAGGTGGCAGGGACCGGGCCACTGTTTTTT. Translated, it gives CASSQVAGTGPLFF.